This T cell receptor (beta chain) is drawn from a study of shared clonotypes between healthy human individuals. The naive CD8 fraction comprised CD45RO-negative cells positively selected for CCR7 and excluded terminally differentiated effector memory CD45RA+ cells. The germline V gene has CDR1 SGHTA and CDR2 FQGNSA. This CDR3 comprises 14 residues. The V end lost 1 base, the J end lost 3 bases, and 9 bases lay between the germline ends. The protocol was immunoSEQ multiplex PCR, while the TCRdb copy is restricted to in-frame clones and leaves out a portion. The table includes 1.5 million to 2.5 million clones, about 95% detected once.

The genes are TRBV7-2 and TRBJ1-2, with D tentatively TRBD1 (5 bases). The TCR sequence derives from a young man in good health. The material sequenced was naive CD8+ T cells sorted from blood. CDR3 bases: TGTGCCAGCAGCTTAGGACAGAGATACTATGGCTACACCTTC. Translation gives CASSLGQRYYGYTF. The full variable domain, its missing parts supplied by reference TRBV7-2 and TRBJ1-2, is GAGVSQSPSNKVTEKGKDVELRCDPISGHTALYWYRQSLGQGLEFLIYFQGNSAPDKSGLPSDRFSAERTGGSVSTLTIQRTQQEDSAVYLCASSLGQRYYGYTFGSGTRLTVV.